Sequencing of this T cell receptor (beta chain) was carried out in a study of blood T cell repertoires in COVID-19. V was cut by 0 bases and J by 5 bases, with 28 bases left in between. Looked up from germline, CDR1 is GTSNPN and CDR2 is SVGIG (reference sequence). The CDR3 consists of 20 residues. Libraries were prepared by immunoSEQ multiplex PCR; TCRdb keeps only in-frame clonotypes and omits some of them. The top ten hold around a sixth of the sample, which has a few hundred thousand clones, about four fifths seen once. Material for sequencing was peripheral blood. The rearrangement joins TRBV30 to TRBJ1-4; maybe TRBD1 (6 bases). This receptor was taken from a person aged 65 to 85 with COVID-19, enrolled during active disease. CDR3 in DNA: TGTGCCTGGAGTGTGTTGAGGGGGTTTAGTTCGGGCCGCGGGAATGAAAAACTGTTTTTT. Residues: CAWSVLRGFSSGRGNEKLFF.